This T cell receptor (beta chain) was captured in a study of blood T cell repertoires in COVID-19. Study as a whole: Acute and convalescent COVID-19 specimens originated in the United States, Italy and Spain. From T cells, B-cell-depleted T cells, or PBMCs came the material, which was cDNA or gDNA.

The V end was cut by 2 bases, the J end by 10 bases, with 12 bases between. The CDR3 length is 13 residues. Original processing notes: Estimates of nucleated cell counts were drawn from the amplification of reference gene primers. Using immunoSEQ multiplex PCR, the repertoire was profiled, and TCRdb retains in-frame clones only, with some absent. V, J and clone size reflect that table, while D and trimming were determined from the DNA. The table shows approximately 140,000 clones, with approximately 90% occurring only once. Input material: peripheral blood. The TCR sequence derives from a woman aged 60-75 years with active or convalescent COVID-19. The chain joins TRBV12-3 or TRBV12-4 to TRBJ2-1; no definite D call. The CDR3 spells CASSLKNRNEQFF. CDR3 coding DNA: TGTGCCAGCAGTTTAAAAAATAGAAACGAGCAGTTCTTC.